One and the same sample provided the 20 T cell receptor beta chains below, sequenced in a study of T cell responses to AZD1222 COVID-19 vaccine. Only in-frame clones appear in the TCRdb table, and some are missing; sequencing was by immunoSEQ multiplex PCR. The sample yields fewer than 130,000 clones, about 88% seen once. Specimen: peripheral blood, collected on day 0 of AZD1222 vaccination. Receptors were obtained from an adult in good health.

The rearrangement links TRBV10-1 to TRBJ2-3; perhaps D is TRBD1 or TRBD2 (5 bases each). Trimming removed 6 bases from V and 2 bases from J, with 9 bases in between. CDR1 WNHNN and CDR2 SYGVQD come from the germline V gene (reference sequence). CDR3 length: 13 amino acids. CDR3 protein: CASSREITDTQYF. The CDR3 coding sequence is TGCGCCAGCAGCAGGGAGATCACAGATACGCAGTATTTT.

The V and J genes are TRBV5-5 and TRBJ1-4; 7 nucleotides align to TRBD1. With 2 bases clipped from V and 5 bases from J, the junction kept 9 bases outside the gene matches. CDR1 and CDR2 (germline): SGHKS, YYEKEE (reference sequence). This CDR3 region has 16 residues. The CDR3 reads CASSFRDSRGNEKLFF. CDR3 nucleotide sequence: TGTGCCAGCAGCTTCCGGGACAGCCGTGGGAATGAAAAACTGTTTTTT.

This clone was seen a handful of times. CDR3 in DNA: TGTGCCTGGAGCTTAGCGGGAGGGCTAAACACCGGGGAGCTGTTTTTT. This encodes CAWSLAGGLNTGELFF. The chain is built from TRBV30 and TRBJ2-2; TRBD2 matches 11 bases. With V trimmed by 3 bases and J by 2 bases, 5 bases remained unmatched. The CDR3 runs to 16 residues. Germline V gene data show CDR1 as GTSNPN and CDR2 as SVGIG (reference sequence).

This clone was observed a few times. The V call is TRBV7-6, the J call TRBJ2-1, with no clear D. V was trimmed by 0 bases and J by 0 bases, leaving 9 bases between them. Germline loops: CDR1 SGHVS, CDR2 FNYEAQ. The CDR3 runs 16 residues. The CDR3 protein is CASSLALPRSYNEQFF. CDR3 bases: TGTGCCAGCAGCTTAGCGCTCCCCCGCTCCTACAATGAGCAGTTCTTC.

This clone was picked up one time. The V call is TRBV2, the J call TRBJ2-1; 8 bases match TRBD2. The V gene end was trimmed by 4 bases and the J gene end by 6 bases; junction bases not matched to a gene: 5. CDR1 SNHLY and CDR2 FYNNEI come from the germline V gene. The CDR3 spans 14 residues. This CDR3 is CASSVGRGSNEQFF. DNA for the CDR3: TGTGCCAGCAGTGTCGGGAGGGGCAGCAATGAGCAGTTCTTC.

The CDR3 spells CSVAGGDNEKLFF. CDR3 DNA sequence: TGCAGCGTGGCGGGAGGAGATAATGAAAAACTGTTTTTT. This chain joins TRBV29-1 and TRBJ1-4, with no clear D. This CDR3 spans 13 amino acids. Germline lookup yields CDR1 SQVTM and CDR2 ANQGSEA. V lost 6 bases and J 4 bases, leaving 12 bases between the germline ends.

The CDR3: CASSIEQLAGGDEQFF. In nucleotides, the CDR3 is TGTGCCAGTAGTATAGAGCAACTAGCGGGGGGCGATGAGCAGTTCTTC. This chain links TRBV19 with TRBJ2-1, with 12 bases lining up with TRBD2. CDR3 size: 16 residues. V dropped 0 bases and J dropped 8; count of bases not matched to a gene: 5. Germline CDR1 and CDR2: LNHDA and SQIVND (reference sequence).

The chain combines TRBV5-4 with TRBJ1-4; no reliable D call. CDR3 length: 15 residues. Deletions cut 4 bases from V and 4 bases from J, with 14 bases between. From germline, CDR1 is SGHNT and CDR2 YYREEE (reference sequence). The chain's CDR3 is CASSSTSSFNEKLFF. CDR3 sequence (DNA): TGTGCCAGCAGCAGCACGAGTTCTTTTAATGAAAAACTGTTTTTT.

The chain joins TRBV18 to TRBJ1-1; D is perhaps TRBD1 (5 bases). The V gene lost 6 bases and the J gene lost 4 bases, with 18 bases spanning the gap. The CDR3 sequence is 15 residues long. Per germline, CDR1 KGHSH and CDR2 LQKENI. CDR3 in DNA: TGTGCCAGCTCCCCTACCCTACAGGTTCCCACTGAAGCTTTCTTT. It is translated as CASSPTLQVPTEAFF.

The chain links TRBV2 to TRBJ1-4; possibly TRBD1 for D (5 bases). Germline V gene lookup returns CDR1 SNHLY and CDR2 FYNNEI. Trimming took 5 bases from V and 4 from J, leaving 8 bases between them. The CDR3 sequence is 13 residues long. The CDR3 DNA reads as TGTGCCAGCAGTCGCAGGGTTAATGAAAAACTGTTTTTT. Translation gives CASSRRVNEKLFF.

The chain uses TRBV30 and TRBJ1-6; no definite D call. The V and J ends lost 7 bases and 14 bases respectively, with 15 bases between them. The CDR3 covers 11 residues. The V gene's germline CDR1 is GTSNPN and CDR2 SVGIG (reference sequence). CDR3 in DNA: TGTGCCTTGGATGCCGGTTTCACCCTCCACTTT. Its protein is CALDAGFTLHF.

The genes are TRBV10-2 and TRBJ1-1; no firm D call. Germline V gene sequence: CDR1 WSHSY, CDR2 SAAADI. The CDR3 runs 13 residues. Trimming took off 2 bases at V and 1 base at J, with 5 bases between the two ends. The CDR3, as DNA: TGCGCCAGCAGTGAGCCAGGGAACACTGAAGCTTTCTTT. Protein product: CASSEPGNTEAFF.

This clone showed up just once. The CDR3 DNA is TGTGCCAGCAGGCCTACCGGGAGCCGATGGGCTTTCTTT. Translation: CASRPTGSRWAFF. This chain joins TRBV6-2 or TRBV6-3 and TRBJ1-1; D not certain. Germline assignment: CDR1 MNHEY and CDR2 SVGEGT. CDR3 size: 13 residues. With 6 bases removed from V and 11 bases from J, the gap between germline ends came to 19 bases.

CDR3: CASSFQGHAYGYTF. In DNA form, the CDR3 reads TGTGCCAGCAGCTTCCAGGGACACGCCTATGGCTACACCTTC. The genes are TRBV11-2 and TRBJ1-2, with D possibly being TRBD1 (6 bases). V was shortened by 3 bases and J by 4 bases, with 12 bases between the two germline ends. Germline-derived CDR1 and CDR2 are SGHAT and FQNNGV. The CDR3 is 14 residues long.

The chain is built from TRBV3-1 (or the pseudogene TRBV3-2) and TRBJ1-1; D remains unclear. CDR1 is LGHDT, CDR2 YNNKEL, per germline (reference sequence). The ends were cut back, 3 bases at V and 1 base at J, with 3 bases in the middle. The CDR3 contains 12 residues. CDR3 sequence reads: CASSQWNTEAFF. CDR3 in DNA: TGTGCCAGCAGCCAGTGGAACACTGAAGCTTTCTTT.

The gene calls are TRBV29-1 and TRBJ1-1; D unresolved. V was cut by 4 bases and J by 4 bases, with 13 bases left in between. The CDR3 runs 13 residues. Per germline, CDR1 SQVTM and CDR2 ANQGSEA. The chain's CDR3 is CSVVSGWATEAFF. The CDR3 DNA sequence: TGCAGCGTTGTCTCAGGTTGGGCCACTGAAGCTTTCTTT.

The rearrangement uses TRBV19 and TRBJ2-2; D call uncertain. This CDR3 comprises 13 residues. Germline CDR1 is LNHDA and CDR2 is SQIVND (reference sequence). The V end was cut by 6 bases, the J end by 5 bases, with 10 bases between. The CDR3 spells CASSPPWTGELFF. CDR3 DNA: TGTGCCAGTAGCCCGCCGTGGACCGGGGAGCTGTTTTTT.

The chain joins TRBV5-1 to TRBJ1-5, with D maybe TRBD1 (6 bases). The germline gives CDR1 SGHRS, CDR2 YFSETQ. The CDR3 covers 16 residues. V lost 3 bases and J lost 0, with 13 bases in between. CDR3 amino acids: CASSYDGTSSNQPQHF. In DNA form, the CDR3 reads TGCGCCAGCAGCTATGATGGGACAAGTAGCAATCAGCCCCAGCATTTT.

The rearrangement links TRBV19 to TRBJ1-1; maybe TRBD1 (6 bases). This CDR3 comprises 17 residues. CDR1 is LNHDA and CDR2 is SQIVND in the germline V gene (reference sequence). With 7 bases removed from V and 3 bases from J, the gap between germline ends came to 24 bases. The DNA for the CDR3 is TGTGCCAGTAAAGGGGCAAGGGACACAAGTTTTGACACTGAAGCTTTCTTT. It encodes CASKGARDTSFDTEAFF.

The chain combines TRBV11-2 with TRBJ2-2; 7 positions agree with TRBD1. Germline values: CDR1 SGHAT, CDR2 FQNNGV. V dropped 4 bases and J dropped 1; count of bases not matched to a gene: 3. The CDR3 is 15 amino acids. The CDR3 DNA follows: TGTGCCAGCAGCTCTCGACAGGGGAACACCGGGGAGCTGTTTTTT. As protein: CASSSRQGNTGELFF. Complete variable domain (other parts from reference TRBV11-2 and TRBJ2-2): EAGVAQSPRYKIIEKRQSVAFWCNPISGHATLYWYQQILGQGPKLLIQFQNNGVVDDSQLPKDRFSAERLKGVDSTLKIQPAKLEDSAVYLCASSSRQGNTGELFFGEGSRLTVL.